This TCR beta chain stems from a study of T cell changes during pregnancy in multiple sclerosis. Generated by immunoSEQ multiplex PCR, the TCRdb table keeps only in-frame clones and is missing some. The sample has some 40,000 clones, less than 90% seen once. CDR1 is SQVTM and CDR2 is ANQGSEA in the germline V gene. The CDR3 runs to 12 residues. V was pared by 7 bases and J by 4 bases, with 14 bases between. This TCR derives from a female donor with multiple sclerosis, enrolled in a pregnancy study. The specimen comprised CD4+ T cells from peripheral blood mononuclear cells, sampled in the first trimester of pregnancy. This chain uses TRBV29-1 with TRBJ2-7; maybe TRBD2 (5 bases). The CDR3 is CSAGPRRYEQYF. The CDR3 DNA sequence: TGCAGCGCCGGGCCCAGGAGGTACGAGCAGTACTTC.